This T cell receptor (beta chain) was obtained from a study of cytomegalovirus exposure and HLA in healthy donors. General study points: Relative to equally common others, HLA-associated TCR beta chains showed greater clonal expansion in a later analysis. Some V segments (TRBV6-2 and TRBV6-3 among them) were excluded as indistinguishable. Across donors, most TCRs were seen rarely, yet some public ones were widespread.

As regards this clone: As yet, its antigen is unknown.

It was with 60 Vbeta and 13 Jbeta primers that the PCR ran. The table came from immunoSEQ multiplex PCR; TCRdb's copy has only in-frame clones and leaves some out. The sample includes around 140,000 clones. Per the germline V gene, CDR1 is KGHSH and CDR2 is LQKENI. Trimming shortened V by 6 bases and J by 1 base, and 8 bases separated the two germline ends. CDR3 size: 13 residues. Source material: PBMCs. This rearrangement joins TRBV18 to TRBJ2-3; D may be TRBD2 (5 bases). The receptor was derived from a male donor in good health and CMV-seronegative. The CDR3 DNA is TGTGCCAGCTCGAGGGTCGGCACAGATACGCAGTATTTT. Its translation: CASSRVGTDTQYF.